The clone carrying this T cell receptor (beta chain) was seen a few times. The antigen remains unidentified. The data originate from a study of T cell repertoires in cytomegalovirus infection. Overall study: Recently identified HLA-C-restricted CMV epitopes were among the peptides used. Public signatures in TCR beta pointed to CMV infection and matching HLA type.

In TCRdb, the reads were re-called with MiXCR into one record per CDR3 protein. The repertoire includes approximately 730,000 distinct CDR3 sequences, around a third of them detected once, and about 18% sits in the top ten. Regarding the study as a whole: Within the response measured ex vivo, HLA-C-restricted CMV-specific TCR beta clonotypes were dominant.

The CDR3 runs 14 residues. Trimming removed 8 bases from V and 2 bases from J, with 14 bases in between. In germline, CDR1 is MNHEY, CDR2 SVGEGT. The V and J genes are TRBV6-2 or TRBV6-3 and TRBJ2-3, with D possibly TRBD2 on 6 matching bases. Sequences were derived from cultured PBMCs, sampled from culture after CMV antigen stimulation. This clonotype was obtained from a human donor in good health (CMV status not recorded). Some clones in this sample may be carry-over from other donors' samples. The CDR3 nucleotides read TGTGCCAGCCTCGGTGGGAGGATCACAGATACGCAGTATTTT. Encoded protein: CASLGGRITDTQYF.